This T cell receptor beta chain is drawn from a study of spatial heterogeneity in lung cancer. Study conclusions and caveats: Ubiquitous, expanded tumor-derived TCRs were more frequently observed in blood at resection than at follow-up.

Unmatched junction bases numbered 2, after V lost 2 bases and J lost 5 bases. Germline CDR1 reads SGHTA; CDR2 reads FQGNSA. The CDR3 is 13 amino acids. TCR cDNA molecules were tagged individually, and each one carried a unique molecular identifier. Each CDR3 protein is one row after TCRdb ran MiXCR on the 5' RACE reads. The data hold fewer than 45,000 distinct CDR3 sequences, with almost 7% observed a single time. This clonotype was detected only a few times. Its antigen is not known. Noted time point: sample taken at primary tumor resection. Donation came from 70 or so patients with untreated early-stage non-small cell lung cancer. Sequencing covered unsorted whole RNA taken from tumor, nontumor lung or frozen PBMC.

The receptor was isolated from a female donor with early-stage non-small cell lung cancer. The source material was PBMCs, sampled at surgery. The chain carries TRBV7-2 and TRBJ2-5; 7 bases are shared with TRBD2. The CDR3 DNA reads as TGTGCCAGCAGCTTACGGGGGGTTGAGACCCAGTACTTC. As protein: CASSLRGVETQYF.